This T cell receptor (beta chain) originates from a study of cytomegalovirus exposure and HLA in healthy donors. Turning to the study itself: The roughly 120 validation repertoires used the same platform as the 666 first-cohort repertoires, a later analysis reported. Study results and caveats: The tendency of first-cohort TCR clusters to co-occur in the approximately 120 validation repertoires was identified by a subsequent analysis. With high specificity and sensitivity, the classifier reportedly diagnosed cytomegalovirus status. Rarity marked most TCR sequences, yet some public TCRs occurred in many donors.

Trimming stripped 0 bases from V and 5 bases from J, with 13 bases between. Germline values: CDR1 LNHDA, CDR2 SQIVND (reference sequence). The CDR3 is 15 amino acids. Here immunoSEQ multiplex PCR was the method, and the copy in TCRdb shows in-frame clones only, minus some. The table shows over 100,000 clones, with about 95% occurring only once. In regard to this clone: Its antigen remains unidentified.

The sample was PBMCs. The chain joins TRBV19 to TRBJ1-2, with D perhaps TRBD1 (5 bases). This receptor was identified in a woman aged 18-29 years in good health and CMV-seronegative. The CDR3 spells CASSIDGRVGYGYTF. In DNA form, the CDR3 reads TGTGCCAGTAGTATAGACGGCAGGGTTGGGTATGGCTACACCTTC.